This T cell receptor (beta chain) was identified in a study of T cells after yellow fever vaccination. Whole-study results and caveats: Some clonotypes, a small share, were shared between CD4 and CD8 compartments. Booster sampling recovered most clones from primary vaccination (about 97% CD4, approximately 90% CD8).

The CDR3 extends over 16 amino acids. The germline V gene encodes CDR1 SGHTA and CDR2 FQGNSA. With V trimmed by 2 bases and J by 6 bases, 10 bases remained unmatched. TCRdb reprocessed the 5' RACE reads with MiXCR, giving one entry per CDR3 protein. Among hundreds of thousands of distinct CDR3 sequences listed, roughly a sixth were seen once. As for this clonotype: Its antigen is undetermined.

This receptor was taken from a man younger than 35 who received the YFV17D yellow fever vaccine. The sequencing used PBMCs, collected before the yellow fever booster vaccination. The chain has TRBV7-2 and TRBJ2-3; the match to TRBD2 covers 8 bases. The CDR3 sequence is CASSLPRSGGADTQYF. The DNA of the CDR3 is TGTGCCAGCAGCTTACCCAGGTCGGGGGGGGCGGATACGCAGTATTTT.